This TCR beta chain was recorded in a study of shared clonotypes between healthy human individuals. CD8 cells regarded as naive lacked CD45RO, were positively chosen for CCR7, and omitted terminally differentiated effector memory CD45RA+ cells. Data came from immunoSEQ multiplex PCR; TCRdb stores just in-frame clones and leaves some out. The sample yields about 2.1 million clones, over 85% seen once. Germline assignment: CDR1 MNHEY and CDR2 SVGAGI. CDR3 length: 13 residues. The V and J ends lost 0 bases and 10 bases respectively, with 12 bases between them. This clonotype was obtained from a man between 18 and 29 years old in good health. Some clones in this sample may be carry-over from other donors' samples. The chain employs TRBV6-5 and TRBJ1-2, with a tentative D call TRBD1 (5 bases). Sample: naive CD8+ T cells from PBMCs. Here the CDR3 DNA reads TGTGCCAGCAGTTACTCGTCCAGGGAGGTCTACACCTTC. This codes for CASSYSSREVYTF.